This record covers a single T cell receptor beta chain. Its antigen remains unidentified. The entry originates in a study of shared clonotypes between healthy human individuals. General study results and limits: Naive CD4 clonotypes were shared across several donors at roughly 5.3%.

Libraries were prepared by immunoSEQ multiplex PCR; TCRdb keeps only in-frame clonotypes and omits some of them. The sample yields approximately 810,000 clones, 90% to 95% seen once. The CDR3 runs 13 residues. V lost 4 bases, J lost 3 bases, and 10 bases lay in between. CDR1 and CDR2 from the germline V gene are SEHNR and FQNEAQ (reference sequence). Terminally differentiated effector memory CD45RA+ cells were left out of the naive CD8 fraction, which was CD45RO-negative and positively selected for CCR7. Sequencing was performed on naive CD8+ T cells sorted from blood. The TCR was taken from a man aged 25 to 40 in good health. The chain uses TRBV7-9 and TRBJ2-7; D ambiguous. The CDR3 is CASSYLDHYEQYF. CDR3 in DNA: TGTGCCAGCAGCTACCTAGACCACTACGAGCAGTACTTC.